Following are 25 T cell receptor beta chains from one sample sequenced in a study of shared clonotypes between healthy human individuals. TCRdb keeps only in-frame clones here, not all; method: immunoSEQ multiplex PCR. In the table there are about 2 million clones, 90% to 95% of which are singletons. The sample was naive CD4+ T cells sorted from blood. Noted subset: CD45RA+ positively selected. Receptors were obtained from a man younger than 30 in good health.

The CDR3 DNA follows: TGCGCCAGCAGCTTGAGCACAGGGGTAGATCAGCCCCAGCATTTT. The encoded protein is CASSLSTGVDQPQHF. The V and J genes are TRBV5-1 and TRBJ1-5; 7 bases align to TRBD1. This CDR3 has 15 residues. Germline CDR1 is SGHRS and CDR2 is YFSETQ. The V segment lost 1 base and the J segment 5 bases; nucleotides outside the gene matches: 6.

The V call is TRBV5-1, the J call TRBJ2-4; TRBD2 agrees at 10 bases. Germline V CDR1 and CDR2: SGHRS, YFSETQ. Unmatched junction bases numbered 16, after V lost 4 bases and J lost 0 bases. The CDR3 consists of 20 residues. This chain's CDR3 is CASSRGPGLAIILAKNIQYF. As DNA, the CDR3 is TGCGCCAGCAGCAGGGGCCCGGGACTAGCGATAATCTTAGCCAAAAACATTCAGTACTTC.

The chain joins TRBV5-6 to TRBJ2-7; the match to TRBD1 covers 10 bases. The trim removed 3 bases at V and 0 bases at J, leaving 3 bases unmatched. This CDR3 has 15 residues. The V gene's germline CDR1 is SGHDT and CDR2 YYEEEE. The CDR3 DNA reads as TGTGCCAGCAGCTCGGACAGGGGGAACTCCTACGAGCAGTACTTC. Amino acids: CASSSDRGNSYEQYF.

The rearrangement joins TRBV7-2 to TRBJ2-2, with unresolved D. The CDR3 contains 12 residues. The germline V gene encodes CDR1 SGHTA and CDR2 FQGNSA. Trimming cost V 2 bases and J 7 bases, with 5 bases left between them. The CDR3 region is CASSLYNGELFF. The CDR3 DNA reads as TGTGCCAGCAGCTTATACAACGGGGAGCTGTTTTTT.

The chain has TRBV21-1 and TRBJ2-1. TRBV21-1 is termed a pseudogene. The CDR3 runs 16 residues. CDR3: CASSKVTGRSYNEQFF. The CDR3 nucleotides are TGTGCCAGCAGCAAAGTCACGGGACGCTCCTACAATGAGCAGTTCTTC.

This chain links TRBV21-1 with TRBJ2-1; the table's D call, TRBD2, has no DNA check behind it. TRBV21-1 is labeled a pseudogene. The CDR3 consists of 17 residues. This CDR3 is CASSNGGEGNPYNEQFF. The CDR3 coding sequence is TGTGCCAGCAGCAACGGTGGAGAGGGAAACCCCTACAATGAGCAGTTCTTC.

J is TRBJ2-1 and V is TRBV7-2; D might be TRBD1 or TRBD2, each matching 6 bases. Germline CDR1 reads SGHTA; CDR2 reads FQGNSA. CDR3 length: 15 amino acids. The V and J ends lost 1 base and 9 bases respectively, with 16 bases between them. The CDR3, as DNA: TGTGCCAGCAGCTTAGAAGGGGGGAGGAGCGCTGAGCAGTTCTTC. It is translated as CASSLEGGRSAEQFF.

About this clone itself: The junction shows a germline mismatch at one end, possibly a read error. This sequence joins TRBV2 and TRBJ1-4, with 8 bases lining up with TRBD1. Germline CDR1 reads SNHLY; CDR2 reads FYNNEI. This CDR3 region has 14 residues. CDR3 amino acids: CASSGGTGYEKLLF. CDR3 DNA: TGTGCCAGCAGTGGAGGGACAGGCTATGAAAAACTGCTTTTT.

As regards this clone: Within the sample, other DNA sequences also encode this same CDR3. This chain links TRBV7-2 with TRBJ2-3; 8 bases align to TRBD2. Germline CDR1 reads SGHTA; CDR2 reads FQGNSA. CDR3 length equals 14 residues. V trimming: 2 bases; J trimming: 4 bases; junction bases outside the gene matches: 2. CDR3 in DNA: TGTGCCAGCAGCTTACTAGCGGGCTCAGATACGCAGTATTTT. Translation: CASSLLAGSDTQYF.

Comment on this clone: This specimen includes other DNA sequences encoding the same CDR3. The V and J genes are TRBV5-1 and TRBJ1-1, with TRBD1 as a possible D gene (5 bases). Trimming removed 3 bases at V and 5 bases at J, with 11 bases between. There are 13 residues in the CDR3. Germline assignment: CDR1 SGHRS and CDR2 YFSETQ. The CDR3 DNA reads TGCGCCAGCAGCTCGTTAGCAGGGACTGAAGCTTTCTTT. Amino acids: CASSSLAGTEAFF.

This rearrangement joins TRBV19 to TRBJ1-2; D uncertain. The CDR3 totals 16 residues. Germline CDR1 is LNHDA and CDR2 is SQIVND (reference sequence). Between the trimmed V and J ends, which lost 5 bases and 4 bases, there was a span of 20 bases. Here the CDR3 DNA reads TGTGCCAGTAGTGCCCTCACCCGGGGAAAGCGCTATGGCTACACCTTC. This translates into CASSALTRGKRYGYTF. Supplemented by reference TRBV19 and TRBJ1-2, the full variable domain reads DGGITQSPKYLFRKEGQNVTLSCEQNLNHDAMYWYRQDPGQGLRLIYYSQIVNDFQKGDIAEGYSVSREKKESFPLTVTSAQKNPTAFYLCASSALTRGKRYGYTFGSGTRLTVV.

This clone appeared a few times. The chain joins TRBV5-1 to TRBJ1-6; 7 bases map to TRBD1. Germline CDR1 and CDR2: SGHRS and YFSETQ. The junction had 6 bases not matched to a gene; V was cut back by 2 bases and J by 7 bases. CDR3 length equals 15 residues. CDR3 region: CASSLAGGQNSPLHF. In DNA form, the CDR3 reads TGCGCCAGCAGCTTAGCAGGGGGGCAGAATTCACCCCTCCACTTT.

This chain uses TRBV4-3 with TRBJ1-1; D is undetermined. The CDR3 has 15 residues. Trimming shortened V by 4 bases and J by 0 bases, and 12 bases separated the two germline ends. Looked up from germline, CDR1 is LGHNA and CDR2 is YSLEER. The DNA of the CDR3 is TGCGCCAGCAGCCGCGGTGGATTTCTGAACACTGAAGCTTTCTTT. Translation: CASSRGGFLNTEAFF.

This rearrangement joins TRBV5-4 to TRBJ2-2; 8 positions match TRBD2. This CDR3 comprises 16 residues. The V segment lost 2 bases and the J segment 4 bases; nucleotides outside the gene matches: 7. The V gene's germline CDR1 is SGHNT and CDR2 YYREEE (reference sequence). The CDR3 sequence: CASSFVSGGRTGELFF. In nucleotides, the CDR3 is TGTGCCAGCAGCTTCGTTTCGGGAGGGCGCACCGGGGAGCTGTTTTTT.

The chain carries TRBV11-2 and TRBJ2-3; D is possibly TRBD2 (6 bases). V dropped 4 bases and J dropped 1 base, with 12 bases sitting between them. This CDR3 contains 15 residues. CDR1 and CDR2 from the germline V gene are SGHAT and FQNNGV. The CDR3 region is CASSSAPGGTDTQYF. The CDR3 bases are TGTGCCAGCAGCTCCGCTCCGGGGGGCACAGATACGCAGTATTTT.

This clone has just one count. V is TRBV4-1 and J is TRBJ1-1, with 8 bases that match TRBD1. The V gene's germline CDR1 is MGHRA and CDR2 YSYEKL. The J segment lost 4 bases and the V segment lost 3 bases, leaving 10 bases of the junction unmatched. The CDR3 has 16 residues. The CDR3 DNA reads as TGCGCCAGCAGCCAGGAAATTCAGGGGGCGCGCACTGAAGCTTTCTTT. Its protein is CASSQEIQGARTEAFF.

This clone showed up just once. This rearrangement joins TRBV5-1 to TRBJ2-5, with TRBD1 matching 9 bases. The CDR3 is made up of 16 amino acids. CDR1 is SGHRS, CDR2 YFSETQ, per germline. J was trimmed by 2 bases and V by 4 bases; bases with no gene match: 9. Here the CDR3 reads CASSPDGTGIQETQYF. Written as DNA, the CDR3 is TGCGCCAGCAGCCCAGACGGGACAGGGATTCAAGAGACCCAGTACTTC.

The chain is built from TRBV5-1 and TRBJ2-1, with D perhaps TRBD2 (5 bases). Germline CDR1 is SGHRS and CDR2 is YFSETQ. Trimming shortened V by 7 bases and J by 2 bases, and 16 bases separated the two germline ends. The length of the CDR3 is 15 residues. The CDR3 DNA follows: TGCGCCAGCTCCCCAGAGAGCGGTACCTACAATGAGCAGTTCTTC. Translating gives CASSPESGTYNEQFF.

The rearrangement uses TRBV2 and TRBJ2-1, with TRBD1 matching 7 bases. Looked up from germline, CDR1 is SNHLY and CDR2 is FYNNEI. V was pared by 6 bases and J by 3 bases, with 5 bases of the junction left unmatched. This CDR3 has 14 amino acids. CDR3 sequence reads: CASRGQTYYNEQFF. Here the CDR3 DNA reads TGTGCCAGCAGGGGACAGACCTACTACAATGAGCAGTTCTTC.

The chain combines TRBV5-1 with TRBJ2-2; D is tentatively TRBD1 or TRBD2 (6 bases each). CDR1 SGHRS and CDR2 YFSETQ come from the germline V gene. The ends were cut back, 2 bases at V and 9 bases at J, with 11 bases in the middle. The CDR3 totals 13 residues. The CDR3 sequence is CASSFGGFRELFF. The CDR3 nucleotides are TGCGCCAGCAGCTTCGGGGGCTTCCGGGAGCTGTTTTTT.

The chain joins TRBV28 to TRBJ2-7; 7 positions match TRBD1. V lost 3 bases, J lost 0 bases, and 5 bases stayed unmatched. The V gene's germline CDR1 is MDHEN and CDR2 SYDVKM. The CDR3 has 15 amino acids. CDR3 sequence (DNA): TGTGCCAGCAGTTTCAGGGACAGACCCTCCTACGAGCAGTACTTC. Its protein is CASSFRDRPSYEQYF. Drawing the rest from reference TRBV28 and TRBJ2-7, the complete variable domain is DVKVTQSSRYLVKRTGEKVFLECVQDMDHENMFWYRQDPGLGLRLIYFSYDVKMKEKGDIPEGYSVSREKKERFSLILESASTNQTSMYLCASSFRDRPSYEQYFGPGTRLTVT.

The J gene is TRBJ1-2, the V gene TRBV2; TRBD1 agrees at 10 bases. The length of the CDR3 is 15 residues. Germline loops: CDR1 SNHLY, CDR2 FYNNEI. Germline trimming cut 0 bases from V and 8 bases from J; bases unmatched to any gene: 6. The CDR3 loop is CASSEAVTGGGGYTF. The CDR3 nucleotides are TGTGCCAGCAGTGAAGCGGTGACAGGGGGCGGAGGCTACACCTTC.

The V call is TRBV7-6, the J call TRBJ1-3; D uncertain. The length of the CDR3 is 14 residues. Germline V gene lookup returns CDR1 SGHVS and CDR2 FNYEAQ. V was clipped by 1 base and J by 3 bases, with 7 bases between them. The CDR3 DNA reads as TGTGCCAGCAGCTTAGGTCTAAGTGGAAACACCATATATTTT. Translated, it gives CASSLGLSGNTIYF.

Here the CDR3 reads CASSQVGLAGSETQYF. For the CDR3, the DNA is TGCGCCAGCAGCCAAGTCGGACTAGCGGGATCAGAGACCCAGTACTTC. The chain is built from TRBV4-1 and TRBJ2-5, with 12 bases lining up with TRBD2. Germline V gene data show CDR1 as MGHRA and CDR2 as YSYEKL. Trimming removed 1 base from V and 4 bases from J; junction bases left unmatched: 4. There are 16 residues in the CDR3.

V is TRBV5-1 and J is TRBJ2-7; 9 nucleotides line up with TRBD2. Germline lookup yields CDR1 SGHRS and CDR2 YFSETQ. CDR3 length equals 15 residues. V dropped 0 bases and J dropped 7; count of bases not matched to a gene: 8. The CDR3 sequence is CASSLAVRGGQEQYF. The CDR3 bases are TGCGCCAGCAGCTTGGCTGTGCGGGGGGGCCAGGAGCAGTACTTC.